One and the same sample provided the 20 T cell receptor beta chains below, sequenced in a study of beta chain features in type 1 diabetes. Whole-study results and caveats: Type 1 diabetes patients had TCRB CDR3s that were shorter (moderately but significantly so) in all four CD4+ subsets.

The entirety of the isolated RNA underwent reverse transcription, so expressed TCRB transcripts were sequenced. The assay was immunoSEQ multiplex PCR, and TCRdb's table has in-frame clones only and misses some. The sample records some 640,000 clones, around 15% being singletons. These receptors' antigens are unknown. Material for sequencing was naive CD4+ T cells from blood. All receptors derive from a man aged 18 to 30 with type 1 diabetes.

This rearrangement joins TRBV7-2 to TRBJ2-1, with D possibly matching TRBD2 (6 bases). With 4 bases removed from V and 4 bases from J, the gap between germline ends came to 14 bases. In germline, CDR1 is SGHTA, CDR2 FQGNSA. This CDR3 region has 15 residues. The CDR3 spells CASSSSGLRYNEQFF. CDR3 coding DNA: TGTGCCAGCAGCTCCTCGGGACTCCGATACAATGAGCAGTTCTTC. Complete variable domain (other parts from reference TRBV7-2 and TRBJ2-1): GAGVSQSPSNKVTEKGKDVELRCDPISGHTALYWYRQSLGQGLEFLIYFQGNSAPDKSGLPSDRFSAERTGGSVSTLTIQRTQQEDSAVYLCASSSSGLRYNEQFFGPGTRLTVL.

The chain combines TRBV4-3 with TRBJ1-4, with D possibly being TRBD1 (5 bases). Germline V gene lookup returns CDR1 LGHNA and CDR2 YSLEER. With 0 bases removed from V and 8 bases from J, the gap between germline ends came to 19 bases. This CDR3 comprises 17 residues. CDR3 in amino acids: CASSQDPSGLGMEKLFF. In nucleotides, the CDR3 is TGCGCCAGCAGCCAAGATCCTTCAGGGCTCGGTATGGAAAAACTGTTTTTT.

The chain is built from TRBV29-1 and TRBJ2-1; 11 bases fit TRBD2. CDR3 length: 15 amino acids. Trimming cost V 7 bases and J 10 bases; bases outside gene matches: 15. Germline CDR1 SQVTM, CDR2 ANQGSEA. The CDR3 loop reads CSARTSGPTSREQFF. CDR3 nucleotides: TGCAGCGCACGGACTAGCGGGCCGACTTCTCGGGAGCAGTTCTTC.

The V call is TRBV11-2, the J call TRBJ2-2; TRBD1 matches at 9 bases. Germline CDR1 SGHAT, CDR2 FQNNGV. The length of the CDR3 is 15 residues. V dropped 3 bases and J dropped 6; count of bases not matched to a gene: 5. CDR3 in DNA: TGTGCCAGCAGCTTCTCCGGGACAGGGCCCGGGGAGCTGTTTTTT. It codes for CASSFSGTGPGELFF.

This clone showed up just a few times. The chain is built from TRBV30 and TRBJ2-7; D is perhaps TRBD2 (5 bases). There are 12 residues in the CDR3. The V gene's germline CDR1 is GTSNPN and CDR2 SVGIG (reference sequence). Between the trimmed V and J ends, which lost 2 bases and 4 bases, there was a span of 9 bases. Here the CDR3 reads CAWSLAQYEQYF. In DNA, the CDR3 is TGTGCCTGGAGTCTAGCCCAATACGAGCAGTACTTC.

V and J are TRBV5-1 and TRBJ2-1; TRBD1 aligns across 8 bases. CDR1 is SGHRS and CDR2 is YFSETQ in the germline V gene. The CDR3 totals 16 residues. The J segment lost 7 bases and the V segment lost 2 bases, leaving 11 bases of the junction unmatched. The CDR3, as DNA: TGCGCCAGCAGCTTCGTGGACAGGGCCCAGGGGAATGAGCAGTTCTTC. Translating gives CASSFVDRAQGNEQFF.

This chain links TRBV18 with TRBJ2-7; D is perhaps TRBD1 (6 bases). The germline V gene has CDR1 KGHSH and CDR2 LQKENI. This CDR3 contains 14 residues. Trimming pared 0 bases from V and 5 bases from J, leaving 11 bases between. The CDR3 loop reads CASSPPRQANEQYF. CDR3 nucleotides: TGTGCCAGCTCACCACCCCGACAGGCCAACGAGCAGTACTTC. The variable domain in full, with the rest retrieved from reference TRBV18 and TRBJ2-7, is NAGVMQNPRHLVRRRGQEARLRCSPMKGHSHVYWYRQLPEEGLKFMVYLQKENIIDESGMPKERFSAEFPKEGPSILRIQQVVRGDSAAYFCASSPPRQANEQYFGPGTRLTVT.

The V and J genes are TRBV7-2 and TRBJ2-3; the D gene is possibly TRBD1 (6 bases). CDR3 length equals 14 residues. V was trimmed by 3 bases and J by 2 bases, leaving 9 bases between them. Germline V gene data show CDR1 as SGHTA and CDR2 as FQGNSA. Written as DNA, the CDR3 is TGTGCCAGCAGCTTGGGACATTCCACAGATACGCAGTATTTT. The encoded protein is CASSLGHSTDTQYF.

The chain is built from TRBV30 and TRBJ1-1; D is ambiguous. Germline V gene sequence: CDR1 GTSNPN, CDR2 SVGIG (reference sequence). Between the trimmed V and J ends, which lost 3 bases and 1 base, there was a span of 15 bases. The CDR3 loop spans 15 amino acids. In DNA form, the CDR3 reads TGTGCCTGGAGGCCAACGGTCGTGAGGAACACTGAAGCTTTCTTT. It encodes CAWRPTVVRNTEAFF.

This clone was counted only a few times. CDR3 sequence: CASSATGTGGRETQYF. The CDR3 DNA reads TGTGCCAGCAGCGCCACCGGGACAGGGGGTCGAGAGACCCAGTACTTC. J is TRBJ2-5 and V is TRBV7-2; 11 bases line up with TRBD1. Germline-derived CDR1 and CDR2 are SGHTA and FQGNSA. This CDR3 comprises 16 residues. Trimming cost V 5 bases and J 4 bases; bases outside gene matches: 9. Supplemented by reference TRBV7-2 and TRBJ2-5, the full variable domain reads GAGVSQSPSNKVTEKGKDVELRCDPISGHTALYWYRQSLGQGLEFLIYFQGNSAPDKSGLPSDRFSAERTGGSVSTLTIQRTQQEDSAVYLCASSATGTGGRETQYFGPGTRLLVL.

V and J are TRBV29-1 and TRBJ2-2; D may match TRBD1 or TRBD2 (5 bases each). V gave up 5 bases and J gave up 2 bases, with 12 bases separating them. The CDR3 covers 14 residues. Germline CDR1 reads SQVTM; CDR2 reads ANQGSEA. In nucleotides, the CDR3 is TGCAGCGTTCTCGAAGGGGACAACACCGGGGAGCTGTTTTTT. It yields the protein CSVLEGDNTGELFF.

The chain carries TRBV6-5 and TRBJ1-5, with 8 nucleotides matching TRBD1. Germline V gene data show CDR1 as MNHEY and CDR2 as SVGAGI. The CDR3 runs 13 residues. V gave up 4 bases and J gave up 6 bases; unmatched junction bases: 2. The DNA for the CDR3 is TGTGCCAGCAGTTTACAGGGGGTTCAGCCCCAGCATTTT. Residues: CASSLQGVQPQHF.

This chain connects TRBV10-3 to TRBJ1-6, with TRBD1 matching over 7 bases. V shed 4 bases, J shed 6 bases, and the junction held 12 bases outside the gene matches. CDR3 length: 17 amino acids. Germline-derived CDR1 and CDR2 are ENHRY and SYGVKD. Here the CDR3 reads CAISAYSTGSGNSPLHF. The CDR3, as DNA: TGTGCCATCAGTGCTTACTCGACAGGGAGTGGTAATTCACCCCTCCACTTT.

This clone was seen a few times. The V call is TRBV4-1, the J call TRBJ2-7; possible D gene TRBD2, 6 bases. The germline V and J ends were trimmed by 3 bases and 6 bases, with 12 bases remaining between them. The CDR3 is 13 amino acids. Germline lookup yields CDR1 MGHRA and CDR2 YSYEKL. The CDR3 is CASSHQTSPEQYF. The CDR3 DNA reads TGCGCCAGCAGCCACCAGACTAGTCCCGAGCAGTACTTC.

This clone was recorded a few times. The chain employs TRBV4-3 and TRBJ2-2; 7 bases agree with TRBD1. V lost 0 bases, J lost 4 bases, and 2 bases stayed unmatched. The CDR3 sequence is 15 residues long. Per the germline V gene, CDR1 is LGHNA and CDR2 is YSLEER. CDR3 coding DNA: TGCGCCAGCAGCCAAGAGACAGGGACCACCGGGGAGCTGTTTTTT. Protein sequence: CASSQETGTTGELFF.

Here the CDR3 reads CASSYDRVNTEAFF. The CDR3, as DNA: TGTGCCAGCAGCTATGACAGGGTAAATACTGAAGCTTTCTTT. This chain uses TRBV7-9 with TRBJ1-1; 7 nucleotides agree with TRBD1. Germline CDR1 is SEHNR and CDR2 is FQNEAQ (reference sequence). Trimming removed 4 bases from V and 5 bases from J; junction bases left unmatched: 7. There are 14 residues in the CDR3.

The sample holds a few counts of this clone. The gene calls are TRBV2 and TRBJ2-7; possible D gene TRBD1, 5 bases. The V and J ends lost 8 bases and 6 bases respectively, with 8 bases between them. Germline CDR1 is SNHLY and CDR2 is FYNNEI. The CDR3 has 10 residues. The DNA for the CDR3 is TGTGCCAGCGGGGCGGCCGAGCAGTACTTC. This sequence encodes CASGAAEQYF.

This clone was seen a few times. The V gene is TRBV15, the J gene TRBJ1-5; unclear D gene. V was pared by 5 bases and J by 1 base, with 15 bases between. The CDR3 sequence is 16 residues long. CDR1 is LNHNV, CDR2 YYDKDF, per germline (reference sequence). CDR3 in amino acids: CATSPLNAGSNQPQHF. The DNA of the CDR3 is TGTGCCACCAGCCCCCTTAATGCGGGAAGCAATCAGCCCCAGCATTTT.

This clone was detected only a few times. The chain couples TRBV18 to TRBJ2-5; a weak D match, TRBD2 (5 bases). The CDR3 extends over 14 amino acids. The germline V gene has CDR1 KGHSH and CDR2 LQKENI. The ends were cut back, 4 bases at V and 0 bases at J, with 9 bases in the middle. CDR3 residues: CASSRTRDQETQYF. The CDR3 bases are TGTGCCAGCTCACGAACGCGGGACCAAGAGACCCAGTACTTC.

This clone has a handful of counts. This chain joins TRBV30 and TRBJ1-1; possibly TRBD1 for D (6 bases). V was trimmed by 1 base and J by 4 bases, leaving 10 bases between them. Looked up from germline, CDR1 is GTSNPN and CDR2 is SVGIG (reference sequence). This CDR3 comprises 13 residues. Here the CDR3 DNA reads TGTGCCTGGAGTGGGCAGGGGTTCACTGAAGCTTTCTTT. This encodes CAWSGQGFTEAFF.